Each of the 23 T cell receptor beta chains below was sequenced from the same sample in a study of shared clonotypes between healthy human individuals. Generated by immunoSEQ multiplex PCR, the TCRdb table keeps only in-frame clones and is missing some. Of 2 million to 2.5 million clones listed, roughly 90% are singletons. Sequencing was done on a sample of naive CD4+ T cells from PBMCs. Indicated subset: CD45RA+ positively selected. Receptors originate from a man between 18 and 29 years old in good health. Some clones in this sample may be carry-over from other donors' samples.

The V and J genes are TRBV19 and TRBJ1-5; 9 bases agree with TRBD1. CDR1 and CDR2 from the germline V gene are LNHDA and SQIVND (reference sequence). The CDR3 has 15 amino acids. V trimming: 5 bases; J trimming: 7 bases; junction bases outside the gene matches: 9. The CDR3 region is CASSYGTGREQPQHF. The CDR3 DNA reads TGTGCCAGTAGTTACGGGACAGGGCGGGAACAGCCCCAGCATTTT.

As for this clone: This same CDR3 is encoded by further DNA sequences in the sample. The chain has TRBV28 and TRBJ2-7; possible D gene TRBD2, 5 bases. The CDR3 runs to 12 residues. V lost 2 bases and J 4 bases, leaving 6 bases between the germline ends. The germline CDR1 and CDR2 sequences are MDHEN and SYDVKM. CDR3 in amino acids: CASSLRGYEQYF. For the CDR3, the DNA is TGTGCCAGCAGTTTACGGGGTTACGAGCAGTACTTC.

The V call is TRBV7-7, the J call TRBJ2-1; 11 bases map to TRBD1. V shed 10 bases and J 6 bases; nucleotides not matched to a gene: 20. Germline CDR1 and CDR2: SSHAT and FNYEAQ (reference sequence). This CDR3 contains 18 residues. This CDR3 reads CANSLRGQGASGRNEQFF. CDR3 bases: TGTGCCAATTCCCTCCGCGGACAGGGGGCATCGGGTCGCAATGAGCAGTTCTTC. Drawing the rest from reference TRBV7-7 and TRBJ2-1, the complete variable domain is GAGVSQSPRYKVTKRGQDVTLRCDPISSHATLYWYQQALGQGPEFLTYFNYEAQPDKSGLPSDRFSAERPEGSISTLTIQRTEQRDSAMYRCANSLRGQGASGRNEQFFGPGTRLTVL.

The rearrangement uses TRBV27 and TRBJ2-7; 7 bases are shared with TRBD1. The CDR3 is made up of 14 amino acids. V was pared by 6 bases and J by 2 bases, with 7 bases of the junction left unmatched. Germline values: CDR1 MNHEY, CDR2 SMNVEV (reference sequence). The DNA for the CDR3 is TGTGCCAGCAGGGCGGACAGGTTTGCCTACGAGCAGTACTTC. It specifies CASRADRFAYEQYF.

Here the CDR3 reads CASSLGGGAEEKLFF. The CDR3 coding sequence is TGTGCCAGCTCTCTGGGAGGGGGGGCCGAAGAAAAACTGTTTTTT. The gene calls are TRBV18 and TRBJ1-4, with a weak D call TRBD1 (6 bases). Trimming removed 6 bases at V and 8 bases at J, with 19 bases between. The V gene's germline CDR1 is KGHSH and CDR2 LQKENI. CDR3 length equals 15 residues.

This chain joins TRBV7-9 and TRBJ1-2; 8 positions agree with TRBD1. CDR1 and CDR2 from the germline V gene are SEHNR and FQNEAQ (reference sequence). V lost 6 bases, J lost 8 bases, and 14 bases stayed unmatched. The CDR3 is 15 residues long. CDR3 bases: TGTGCCAGCAGTCGTATGGGACAGGCCTATTACGGCTACACCTTC. Translated, it gives CASSRMGQAYYGYTF.

The rearrangement uses TRBV7-8 and TRBJ2-7, with D perhaps matching TRBD2 (5 bases). Trimming took off 1 base at V and 4 bases at J, with 14 bases between the two ends. The CDR3 totals 15 residues. Germline CDR1 and CDR2: SGHVS and FQNEAQ. The CDR3 sequence: CASSLGTGFLYEQYF. In DNA, the CDR3 is TGTGCCAGCAGCTTAGGCACGGGATTCCTATACGAGCAGTACTTC. Full variable domain (missing parts from reference TRBV7-8 and TRBJ2-7): GAGVSQSPRYKVAKRGQDVALRCDPISGHVSLFWYQQALGQGPEFLTYFQNEAQLDKSGLPSDRFFAERPEGSVSTLKIQRTQQEDSAVYLCASSLGTGFLYEQYFGPGTRLTVT.

The V and J genes are TRBV28 and TRBJ1-2; D is perhaps TRBD1 (5 bases). Trimming cost V 3 bases and J 8 bases, with 10 bases left between them. Germline V gives CDR1 MDHEN, CDR2 SYDVKM. The CDR3 has 12 amino acids. This chain's CDR3 is CASSFGGAGYTF. The CDR3 DNA follows: TGTGCCAGCAGTTTTGGGGGTGCGGGCTACACCTTC.

About this clone itself: Additional DNA sequences in this sample encode the identical CDR3. The J gene is TRBJ2-1, the V gene TRBV18, with D perhaps assigned TRBD1 or TRBD2 (6 bases each). V was cut by 1 base and J by 0 bases, with 7 bases left in between. Germline values: CDR1 KGHSH, CDR2 LQKENI. The CDR3 has 15 residues. The CDR3 DNA sequence: TGTGCCAGCTCACCACAGGGGGGCTCCTACAATGAGCAGTTCTTC. This sequence encodes CASSPQGGSYNEQFF.

The gene calls are TRBV7-9 and TRBJ1-1, with D possibly TRBD1 on 6 matching bases. CDR3 length equals 15 residues. V was cut by 4 bases and J by 1 base, with 13 bases left in between. The V gene's germline CDR1 is SEHNR and CDR2 FQNEAQ (reference sequence). The CDR3 is CASSSLQGTNTEAFF. The CDR3 DNA reads as TGTGCCAGCAGCTCGCTACAGGGTACGAACACTGAAGCTTTCTTT.

This chain links TRBV5-1 with TRBJ2-1; tentatively, D is TRBD2 (6 bases). The V gene's germline CDR1 is SGHRS and CDR2 YFSETQ. This CDR3 is built from 14 residues. V was pared by 7 bases and J by 8 bases, with 19 bases between. The CDR3 DNA sequence: TGCGCCAGCGCTTTAATGGCGGGAAGGGATGAGCAGTTCTTC. Encoded protein: CASALMAGRDEQFF. The full variable domain, completed using reference TRBV5-1 and TRBJ2-1, is KAGVTQTPRYLIKTRGQQVTLSCSPISGHRSVSWYQQTPGQGLQFLFEYFSETQRNKGNFPGRFSGRQFSNSRSEMNVSTLELGDSALYLCASALMAGRDEQFFGPGTRLTVL.

The rearrangement links TRBV20-1 to TRBJ1-4, with D perhaps TRBD1 (5 bases). Germline assignment: CDR1 DFQATT and CDR2 SNEGSKA (reference sequence). The CDR3 is made up of 10 amino acids. Deletions cut 7 bases from V and 12 bases from J, with 12 bases between. CDR3 amino acids: CSVGVAELFF. The CDR3 region has the DNA TGCAGTGTGGGGGTTGCGGAACTGTTTTTT.

The rearrangement links TRBV6-5 to TRBJ2-7; TRBD2 aligns across 7 bases. The germline gives CDR1 MNHEY, CDR2 SVGAGI. Unmatched junction bases numbered 11, after V lost 0 bases and J lost 6 bases. The CDR3 is made up of 16 amino acids. Here the CDR3 reads CASSYSVGRAGSEQYF. CDR3 DNA sequence: TGTGCCAGCAGTTACTCTGTTGGGAGGGCCGGGTCCGAGCAGTACTTC.

As for this clone: The junction departs from the called germline gene at one end, perhaps through a read error. CDR3 in DNA: TGTGCCTGGAGTTTATACAGGGACTTT. It yields the protein CAWSLYRDF. The chain has TRBV30 and TRBJ1-1; a weak D match, TRBD1 (6 bases). This CDR3 comprises 9 residues. CDR1 is GTSNPN, CDR2 SVGIG, per germline (reference sequence).

Points on this clone: The sample contains more than one DNA sequence encoding this CDR3. The J gene is TRBJ1-5, the V gene TRBV28; D remains ambiguous. This CDR3 is built from 12 residues. Trimming stripped 2 bases from V and 6 bases from J, with 5 bases between. Germline V CDR1 and CDR2: MDHEN, SYDVKM. The CDR3 coding sequence is TGTGCCAGCAGTTTAATAGCTCAGCCCCAGCATTTT. The encoded protein is CASSLIAQPQHF.

Details on this clone: The same CDR3 also results from other DNA sequences found in this sample. The chain is built from TRBV10-3 and TRBJ1-1, with D unclear. The V end lost 2 bases, the J end lost 0 bases, and 4 bases lay between the germline ends. CDR1 and CDR2 (germline): ENHRY, SYGVKD. This CDR3 has 13 amino acids. CDR3 in DNA: TGTGCCATCAGTGAGCAGGTGAACACTGAAGCTTTCTTT. Translation: CAISEQVNTEAFF.

The chain combines TRBV12-5 with TRBJ2-3; D is uncertain. The CDR3 loop spans 11 amino acids. V lost 3 bases to trimming and J lost 9 bases, with 7 bases between them. Germline lookup yields CDR1 LGHNT and CDR2 FRNRAP. The chain's CDR3 is CASGLFDTQYF. In nucleotides, the CDR3 is TGTGCTAGTGGTTTATTCGACACGCAGTATTTT.

CDR3 in amino acids: CASSRLAGSYNEQFF. The CDR3 DNA sequence: TGTGCCAGCAGCAGGCTAGCGGGATCCTACAATGAGCAGTTCTTC. This chain uses TRBV11-3 with TRBJ2-1; 9 bases agree with TRBD2. Germline V gene sequence: CDR1 SGHNT, CDR2 YENEEA. V was pared by 5 bases and J by 1 base, with 3 bases of the junction left unmatched. The CDR3 runs to 15 residues.

The CDR3 bases are TGTGCCAGCAGTTTGATGGCTACAACGAACACCGGGGAGCTGTTTTTT. This translates into CASSLMATTNTGELFF. This chain connects TRBV7-3 to TRBJ2-2; D is undetermined. CDR3 length: 16 amino acids. V was shortened by 6 bases and J by 0 bases, with 14 bases between the two germline ends. From germline, CDR1 is SGHTA and CDR2 FQGTGA.

Regarding this clone: The sample carries other DNA sequences with the same CDR3. The chain has TRBV5-6 and TRBJ1-1; D is undetermined. CDR1 is SGHDT, CDR2 YYEEEE, per germline. This CDR3 has 12 residues. Trimming removed 1 base at V and 1 base at J, with 2 bases between. The CDR3 region is CASSLTNTEAFF. Written as DNA, the CDR3 is TGTGCCAGCAGCTTGACGAACACTGAAGCTTTCTTT. The full variable domain, rest sourced from reference TRBV5-6 and TRBJ1-1, is DAGVTQSPTHLIKTRGQQVTLRCSPKSGHDTVSWYQQALGQGPQFIFQYYEEEERQRGNFPDRFSGHQFPNYSSELNVNALLLGDSALYLCASSLTNTEAFFGQGTRLTVV.

The gene calls are TRBV6-5 and TRBJ2-7, with D possibly being TRBD1 or TRBD2 (5 bases each). The CDR3 is made up of 14 amino acids. Between the trimmed V and J ends, which lost 2 bases and 5 bases, there was a span of 13 bases. Per the germline V gene, CDR1 is MNHEY and CDR2 is SVGAGI. CDR3 nucleotide sequence: TGTGCCAGCAGTTACGGGGGAGTTAAGCACGAGCAGTACTTC. Translated, it gives CASSYGGVKHEQYF.

This clone showed up just a few times. This chain uses TRBV5-1 with TRBJ1-1, with D unresolved. The ends were cut back, 2 bases at V and 1 base at J, with 9 bases in the middle. Germline values: CDR1 SGHRS, CDR2 YFSETQ. The CDR3 loop spans 14 amino acids. This chain's CDR3 is CASSFGRRNTEAFF. In DNA, the CDR3 is TGCGCCAGCAGCTTCGGCAGGAGGAACACTGAAGCTTTCTTT.

The J gene is TRBJ1-2, the V gene TRBV19; D is perhaps TRBD1 (6 bases). V lost 4 bases and J lost 0, with 12 bases in between. CDR3 size: 15 residues. CDR1 LNHDA and CDR2 SQIVND come from the germline V gene (reference sequence). CDR3 sequence reads: CASSTHRDSNYGYTF. The CDR3 DNA sequence: TGTGCCAGTAGTACCCACAGGGATTCTAACTATGGCTACACCTTC.